Below are 6 T cell receptor beta chains sequenced from a single sample in a study of blood T cell repertoires in COVID-19. Measured with immunoSEQ multiplex PCR; TCRdb has only the in-frame clones, and not every one. The top ten clones hold roughly 1% of a sample with about 160,000 clones, more than 75% of them seen once. The source material was peripheral blood. Every receptor here comes from a man in his forties with acute or convalescent COVID-19.

In its sample, this clone was seen once. The gene calls are TRBV7-8 and TRBJ1-5, with D possibly TRBD1 on 5 matching bases. Trimming removed 5 bases at V and 3 bases at J, with 17 bases between. The V gene's germline CDR1 is SGHVS and CDR2 FQNEAQ. The CDR3 contains 16 residues. This CDR3 is CASSPKGRQYNQPQHF. DNA for the CDR3: TGTGCCAGCAGCCCCAAGGGGAGGCAGTACAATCAGCCCCAGCATTTT.

A few counts support this clone. The gene calls are TRBV19 and TRBJ1-5; D remains unclear. Trimming removed 0 bases from V and 4 bases from J, with 16 bases in between. The CDR3 is made up of 17 amino acids. The germline V gene has CDR1 LNHDA and CDR2 SQIVND (reference sequence). The CDR3 protein is CASSIDGSRAGNQPQHF. The CDR3 DNA follows: TGTGCCAGTAGTATAGACGGGTCCCGGGCGGGGAATCAGCCCCAGCATTTT.

The rearrangement links TRBV5-6 to TRBJ1-2, with a weak D call TRBD1 (6 bases). V was pared by 4 bases and J by 5 bases, with 9 bases between. This CDR3 has 12 residues. Germline V gene sequence: CDR1 SGHDT, CDR2 YYEEEE. CDR3: CASSPQGYGYTF. CDR3 in DNA: TGTGCCAGCAGCCCACAGGGATATGGCTACACCTTC.

The V call is TRBV9, the J call TRBJ1-3, with 9 bases identical to TRBD1. Germline CDR1 and CDR2: SGDLS and YYNGEE. The ends lost 3 bases at V and 0 bases at J; junction bases unmatched: 1. There are 15 residues in the CDR3. This CDR3 reads CASSEDRGSGNTIYF. The CDR3 DNA reads as TGTGCCAGCAGCGAGGACAGGGGCTCTGGAAACACCATATATTTT.

This clone is a singleton in its sample. The rearrangement links TRBV7-2 to TRBJ2-1; 9 bases match TRBD1. Germline-derived CDR1 and CDR2 are SGHTA and FQGNSA. V dropped 5 bases and J dropped 12; count of bases not matched to a gene: 11. The CDR3 covers 14 residues. CDR3 DNA: TGTGCCAGCAGCCCCGAATTCGACAGGGGGGGGCAGTTCTTC. Its protein product is CASSPEFDRGGQFF.

The chain is built from TRBV25-1 and TRBJ2-2, with a tentative D call TRBD1 (5 bases). The CDR3 is 12 residues long. Trimming pared 8 bases from V and 4 bases from J, leaving 8 bases between. From germline, CDR1 is MGHDK and CDR2 SYGVNS. The CDR3: CASGALTGELFF. CDR3 bases: TGTGCCAGCGGGGCCCTCACCGGGGAGCTGTTTTTT.